Each of the 2 T cell receptor beta chains below was sequenced from the same sample in a study of blood T cells in healthy people across ages. Next came a second PCR, run for about 7 to 11 cycles, which used a sample-barcoded 5' primer along with a J-beta primer mix. TCRdb re-called the 5' RACE reads through MiXCR, storing one row per CDR3 protein. The sample contains 700,000 to 850,000 distinct CDR3 sequences, under 40% of which appear only once. The sample was blood. These receptors all come from a man aged 18 to 29 in good health.

This rearrangement joins TRBV27 to TRBJ2-4; TRBD2 matches 13 bases. Matching the DNA end better, TRBJ2-7 makes the J call doubtful. CDR1 is MNHEY, CDR2 SMNVEV, per germline (reference sequence). The CDR3 covers 16 residues. The CDR3 DNA sequence: TGTGCCAGCAGTTCCGGGACTAGCGGGATGCTGACCGAGCAGTACTTC. It encodes CASSSGTSGMLTEQYF.

The chain joins TRBV4-3 to TRBJ2-2; a possible D gene is TRBD2 (5 bases). Trimming shortened V by 4 bases and J by 1 base, and 10 bases separated the two germline ends. CDR1 LGHNA and CDR2 YSLEER come from the germline V gene. The CDR3 runs 15 residues. For the CDR3, the DNA is TGCGCCAGCAGCCCAGGACTCGTGAACACCGGGGAGCTGTTTTTT. Its translation: CASSPGLVNTGELFF.